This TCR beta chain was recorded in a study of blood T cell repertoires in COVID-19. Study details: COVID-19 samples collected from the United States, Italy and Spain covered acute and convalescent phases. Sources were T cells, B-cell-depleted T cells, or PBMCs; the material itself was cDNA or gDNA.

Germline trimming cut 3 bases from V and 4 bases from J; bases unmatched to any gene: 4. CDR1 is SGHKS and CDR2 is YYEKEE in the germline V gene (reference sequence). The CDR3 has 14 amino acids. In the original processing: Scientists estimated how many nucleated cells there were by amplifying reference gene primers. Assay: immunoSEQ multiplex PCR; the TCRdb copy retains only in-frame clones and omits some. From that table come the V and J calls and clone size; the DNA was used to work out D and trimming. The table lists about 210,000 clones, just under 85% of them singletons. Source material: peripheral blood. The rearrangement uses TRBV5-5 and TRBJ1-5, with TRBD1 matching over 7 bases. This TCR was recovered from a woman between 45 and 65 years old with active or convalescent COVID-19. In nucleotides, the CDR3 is TGTGCCAGCAGCTACGGGACAGCAAATCAGCCCCAGCATTTT. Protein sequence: CASSYGTANQPQHF.